The subject of this entry is one TCR beta chain. Its antigen is unidentified. About 10 ml fresh peripheral blood yielded the PBMCs. Template material for amplifying TCR beta CDR3 regions consisted of RNA transcripts. HTBI primers drove first-round RT-PCR of the TCR CDR3. TCRdb passed the multiplex PCR reads through MiXCR, listing each CDR3 protein once. Among hundreds of thousands of distinct CDR3 sequences listed, roughly 20% were seen once. These data belong to a study of T cells in Graves' hyperthyroidism and ophthalmopathy. The CDR3 runs to 14 residues. Germline-derived CDR1 and CDR2 are MNHEY and SMNVEV (reference sequence). The V and J ends lost 6 bases and 4 bases respectively, with 15 bases between them. Study findings and constraints: Patients with ophthalmopathy were separated from those with stable hyperthyroidism by a 13 V-J model.

The TCR comes from a man in his fifties or sixties with Graves' ophthalmopathy. The rearrangement links TRBV27 to TRBJ2-5; D ambiguous. Sequences were obtained from blood. CDR3 loop: CASSLTNPRETQYF. The CDR3 DNA sequence: TGTGCCAGCAGCCTAACAAACCCCCGAGAGACCCAGTACTTC.